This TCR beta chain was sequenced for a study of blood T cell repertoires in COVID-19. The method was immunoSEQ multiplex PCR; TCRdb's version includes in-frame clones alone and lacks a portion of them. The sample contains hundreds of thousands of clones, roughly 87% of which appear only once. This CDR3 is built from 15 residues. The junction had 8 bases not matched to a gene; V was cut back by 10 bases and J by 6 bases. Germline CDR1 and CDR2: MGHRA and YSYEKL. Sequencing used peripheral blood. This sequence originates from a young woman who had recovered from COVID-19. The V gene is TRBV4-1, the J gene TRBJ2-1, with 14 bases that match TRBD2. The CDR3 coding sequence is TGCGCCACCACGATTGGGACTAGCGGGAGCAATGAGCAGTTCTTC. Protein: CATTIGTSGSNEQFF.